This TCR beta chain was recorded in a study of cytomegalovirus exposure and HLA in healthy donors (dated by TCRdb to about 2017). Study-wide context: In an earlier analysis of some 610 of the donors, about 270 Gb of sequence data and 100 million or so unique TCR beta sequences from roughly 190 million T cells were reported. Of the roughly 400 genotyped donors, approximately 82% fell in the genetic ancestry cluster associated with self-reported Caucasian donors. To predict cytomegalovirus infection status, the study brought together high-throughput TCR immunosequencing, statistical association of individual TCRs with disease status, and machine learning. The T cell repertoires of several hundred subjects were profiled by immunosequencing and related to cytomegalovirus serostatus. In addition to the first cohort of around 670 subjects, a separate validation cohort of 120 different subjects was used. Donor age, sex, ethnicity and CMV serostatus were compiled together with the repertoire data. An earlier analysis of several hundred of the donors applied high-throughput TCR beta sequencing to assess whether each TCR beta V gene segment acted as functional or pseudogenic. HLA typing covered class I and class II loci at four-digit resolution. Roughly 300 gigabases of sequencing data and approximately 93 million unique TCR sequences were included in an early release covering around 600 HLA-typed donors. Because of strong linkage in the cohort, four or five DR-DQ haplotypes were treated as single units for association and clustering. Rather than drawing on any new phenotypic data, the later analysis identified candidate immune exposures from TCR beta sequences and the way those sequences occurred across donors. A later genetic analysis took genome-wide SNP genotypes for 398 of the 666 donors and used that subset as a discovery cohort. Across some 400 genotyped donors of the cohort, an average of about 200,000 unique TCR beta nucleotide sequences per donor were sequenced, and roughly a sixth of those sequences were non-productive. The aim of the study was to test whether cataloging public T cell receptors could identify signatures of past pathogen exposure. The number of donors typed differed by locus, with about 629-630 for A, B, C, DRB1 and DQB1, about 500 for DQA1, over 600 for DPA1, and some 470 for DPB1. Every repertoire in the discovery cohort had been generated on one and the same sequencing platform. In a later analysis, previously published TCR beta repertoires from 550 to 750 donors were re-analyzed and high-resolution HLA genotyping was added so that TCR occurrence patterns could be studied. On the study overall, not on this receptor specifically: An association between a missense DCLRE1C variant and V-gene and J-gene trimming of TCR beta chains was found in a later genetic analysis and replicated in an independent cohort. Three of the identified cytomegalovirus-associated TCR beta chains were confirmed in vitro to be specific for cytomegalovirus antigens. In a later analysis, the rate of TCR association differed among HLA loci, with DRB1 alleles having the most associated TCRs and HLA-C alleles having the fewest. Compared with the roughly 600-donor mean, donors in an Asian-associated ancestry cluster had fewer N-insertions in productive TCRs, according to a later genetic analysis. The only immune exposure information available for the cohort was CMV serostatus. An earlier analysis of approximately 540 of the donors showed that most TCR beta V segments appeared in productive rearrangements either about 87% or about 30% of the time, which broadly matched IMGT annotations. The classifier was reported to diagnose cytomegalovirus status with high specificity and sensitivity in both the original and validation cohorts. Most CMV-associated TCR beta chains appeared to be HLA-restricted in a later analysis, and the HLA associations seemed to be driven largely by CMV exposure. Correlated functional status among segregating V segments might reflect linkage disequilibrium, but an unknown experimental factor could not be ruled out. Across donors, most TCR sequences were observed very rarely, whereas some public TCRs were present in many individuals. A later analysis reported that several top co-occurrence clusters appeared linked to parvovirus B19, influenza, CMV and Epstein-Barr virus. A further reported finding was that TCR beta sequences accurately predicted the HLA-A and HLA-B alleles for most subjects in the first cohort. The authors suggested that the approach could potentially be generalized to other disease states and immunological phenotypes. In this cohort, only TCR beta chains were sequenced, and detectable features were limited by the absence of alpha or paired-chain data. Because counts were too low, about 18 rarely observed V segments, including chromosome 9 orphons, were excluded from the earlier analysis of 500 to 700 of the donors. Because HLA typing was unavailable for some donors at each locus, only the typed subset was used in association tests. In the study, about 150 TCR beta chains were listed as associated with cytomegalovirus. A cluster of highly shared sequence variants was judged likely to represent a technical artifact of the sequencing pipeline. Because the 87-base-pair reads could not distinguish some IMGT-functional V segments, including TRBV6-2 and TRBV6-3, those segments were excluded. In a later analysis, HLA-associated TCR beta chains were found to be more clonally expanded and to have lower generation probabilities than equally common non-associated chains. Presence/absence analyses assumed roughly uniform sequencing depth across donors, an assumption that may not hold. At a false discovery rate of 0.05, a later analysis linked 16,000 or so TCR beta sequences to specific HLA alleles. Assigning TCR associations to individual alleles was difficult when HLA alleles, especially DR and DQ, strongly co-occurred.

Receptor libraries were prepared by the immunoSEQ multiplex PCR assay. For the multiplex PCR, a mixture combining 60 forward primers for TCR Vbeta segments and 13 reverse primers for TCR Jbeta segments was used. A multiplex PCR assay on genomic DNA amplified the CDR3 region of rearranged TCR beta genes. Amplified TCR beta libraries were sequenced as 87-base-pair reads on the Illumina HiSeq System. The study's own analysis went as follows. Across the roughly 600 repertoires, a later analysis counted 80 million or so unique TCR beta chains, 9.5 million to 13 million of which were shared by at least two donors. A nearest-neighbor algorithm error-corrected the raw reads and collapsed the reads into unique sequences, merging closely related sequences to remove PCR and sequencing errors. CDR3 sequences were aligned to IMGT reference sequences to assign V, D and J gene segments. For a sequence to be retained, a match of at least six nucleotides was required to both a V gene segment and a J gene segment. A rearrangement was called productive if the CDR3 had no stop codons and remained in frame with V and J, and every other rearrangement was called non-productive. Following IMGT convention, CDR3 was defined as the stretch from the second conserved V-encoded cysteine up to the conserved J-encoded phenylalanine. The earlier analysis of 500 to 750 of the donors excluded any sequence lacking an unambiguous match to a single V gene segment. In an earlier analysis of 500 to 750 of the donors, V segments were called functional above 56.7% productive rearrangements and were called segregating when the between-donor standard deviation exceeded 5%. A statistical classification framework was built to diagnose cytomegalovirus status from the catalog of TCR beta chain sequences. In a later analysis, TCR nucleotide sequences were compared against IMGT/GENE-DB human TR gene sequences so that V and J genes could be assigned. In a later analysis, CDR3 sequences and most-parsimonious VDJ recombination scenarios were assigned using the TCRdist pipeline. In a later analysis, every TCR beta chain was defined by the combination of its CDR3 amino acid sequence and its V-gene family, and reads without a unique V-gene family were dropped. To address suspected cross-contamination and a sequencing artifact, a later analysis removed a few hundred highly shared, low-generation-probability nucleotide sequences. For each public chain, a later analysis derived a clonal expansion index from normalized ranks of inferred template counts within each repertoire. In a later analysis, generation probabilities were computed using a VDJ recombination model fitted to out-of-frame rearrangements, and the results were checked against IGoR. In a later analysis, hypergeometric tests were used to score TCR-TCR, TCR-HLA and TCR-CMV co-occurrence, with a repertoire-size bias correction applied to TCR pairs. False discovery rates were estimated in a later analysis by permuting HLA or CMV assignments 20 times. In a later analysis, co-occurring TCRs were grouped with DBSCAN, and TCRdist sequence similarity was added when clustering was performed within HLA-allele-positive subsets. Co-occurrence clustering excluded repertoires with fewer than 30,000 or more than 120,000 public chains, plus five with anomalous nucleotide sharing. The source is immuneACCESS, and TCRdb retained only in-frame sequences with V and J called. Part of the clones is not carried over; for the studies checked, unresolved V genes explain less than half of this, and the remainder is unexplained. That table furnishes V, J and clone size, whereas the DNA furnished D and trimming. This sample comprises over 90,000 clones, roughly 74% of them detected only once. The biggest ten clones account for around an eighth of the sample.

With respect to this clone: Which antigen it targets is not known. No base quality values were provided; no much bigger clone lies one nucleotide off.

In total, approximately 610 healthy bone marrow donors made up the cohort. Cohort members were all nominally healthy when sampled, although unrecorded immune exposures were likely present. The donor tested CMV seropositive and was one of the 289 seropositive cohort members. A peripheral blood sample was collected from each donor, and TCR beta sequencing was performed on peripheral blood mononuclear cells. Genomic DNA extraction from the blood cell samples was performed with the Qiagen DNeasy Blood Extraction Kit. CDR3 length: 16 amino acids, cysteine to phenylalanine. The entry retains the CDR3 DNA only, 48 bases that are in frame from base 1. V loses 2 bases, J loses 5 bases, and the germline ends lie 19 bases apart. The germline V gene supplies CDR1 KGHSH and CDR2 LQKENI.

This clonotype was sampled from a woman aged 70-85 years in good health and CMV-seropositive. Sequencing used PBMCs. The sequence joins TRBV18 to TRBJ2-7; TRBD2 is a weak D gene call, 7 bases matching. The base sequence is TGTGCCAGCTCACCAAGAGCAATCGGGGGGCGCGACGAGCAGTACTTC. It translates to CASSPRAIGGRDEQYF.